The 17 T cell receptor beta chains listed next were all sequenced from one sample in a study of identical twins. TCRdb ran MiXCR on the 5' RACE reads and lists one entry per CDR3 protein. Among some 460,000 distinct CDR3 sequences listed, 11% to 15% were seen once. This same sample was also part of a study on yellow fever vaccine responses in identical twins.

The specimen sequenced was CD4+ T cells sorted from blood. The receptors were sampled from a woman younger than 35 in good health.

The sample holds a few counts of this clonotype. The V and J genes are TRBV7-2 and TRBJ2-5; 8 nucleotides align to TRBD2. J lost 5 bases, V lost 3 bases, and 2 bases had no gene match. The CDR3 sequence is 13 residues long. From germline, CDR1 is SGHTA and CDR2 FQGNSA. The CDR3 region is CASSLRGVETQYF. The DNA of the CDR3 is TGTGCCAGCAGCTTGCGGGGGGTGGAGACCCAGTACTTC.

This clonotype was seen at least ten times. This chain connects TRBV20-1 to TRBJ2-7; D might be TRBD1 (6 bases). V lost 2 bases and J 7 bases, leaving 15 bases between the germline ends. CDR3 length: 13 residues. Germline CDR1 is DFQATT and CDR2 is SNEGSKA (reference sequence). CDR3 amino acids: CSARRGHPEEQYF. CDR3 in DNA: TGCAGTGCTAGAAGGGGACACCCGGAGGAGCAGTACTTC.

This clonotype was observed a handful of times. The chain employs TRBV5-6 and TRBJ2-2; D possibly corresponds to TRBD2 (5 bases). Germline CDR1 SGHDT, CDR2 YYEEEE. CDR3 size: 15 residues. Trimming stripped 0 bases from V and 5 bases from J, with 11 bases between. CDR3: CASSLGPTGTGELFF. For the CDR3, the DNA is TGTGCCAGCAGCTTGGGCCCAACGGGGACCGGGGAGCTGTTTTTT.

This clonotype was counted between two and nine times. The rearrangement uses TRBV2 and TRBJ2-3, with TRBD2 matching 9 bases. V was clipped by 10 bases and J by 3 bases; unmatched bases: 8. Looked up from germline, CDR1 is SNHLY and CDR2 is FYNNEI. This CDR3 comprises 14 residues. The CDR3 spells CATKRGGGTDTQYF. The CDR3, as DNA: TGTGCCACCAAACGCGGGGGGGGGACAGATACGCAGTATTTT.

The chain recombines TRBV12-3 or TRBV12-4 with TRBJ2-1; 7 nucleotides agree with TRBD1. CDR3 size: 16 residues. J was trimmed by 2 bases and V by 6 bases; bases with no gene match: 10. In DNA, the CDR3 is TGTGCCAGCAGACCAACAGGGGTGTCTCCCTACAATGAGCAGTTCTTC. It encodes CASRPTGVSPYNEQFF.

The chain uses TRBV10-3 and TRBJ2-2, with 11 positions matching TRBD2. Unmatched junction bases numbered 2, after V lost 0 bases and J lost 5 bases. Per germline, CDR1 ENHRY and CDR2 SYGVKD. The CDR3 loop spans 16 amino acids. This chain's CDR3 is CAISESRTSGTGELFF. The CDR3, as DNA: TGTGCCATCAGTGAGTCTCGGACTAGCGGGACCGGGGAGCTGTTTTTT.

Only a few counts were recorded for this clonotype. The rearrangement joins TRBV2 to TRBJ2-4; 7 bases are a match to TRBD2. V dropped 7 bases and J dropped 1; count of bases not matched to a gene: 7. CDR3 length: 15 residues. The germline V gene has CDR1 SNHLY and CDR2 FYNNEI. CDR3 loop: CASIEGRAAKNIQYF. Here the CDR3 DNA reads TGTGCCAGCATCGAGGGGAGGGCGGCCAAAAACATTCAGTACTTC.

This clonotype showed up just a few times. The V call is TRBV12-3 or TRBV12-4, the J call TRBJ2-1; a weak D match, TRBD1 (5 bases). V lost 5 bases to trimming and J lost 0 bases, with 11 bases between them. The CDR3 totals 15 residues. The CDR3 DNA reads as TGTGCCAGCAGTATGACAGCCAGCTCCTACAATGAGCAGTTCTTC. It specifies CASSMTASSYNEQFF.

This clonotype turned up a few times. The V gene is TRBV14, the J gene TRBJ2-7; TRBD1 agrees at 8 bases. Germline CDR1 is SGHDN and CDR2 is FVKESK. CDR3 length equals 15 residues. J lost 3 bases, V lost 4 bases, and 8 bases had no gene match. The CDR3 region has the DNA TGTGCCAGCAGCCGGCCTGGGGGACAGGACTACGAGCAGTACTTC. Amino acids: CASSRPGGQDYEQYF. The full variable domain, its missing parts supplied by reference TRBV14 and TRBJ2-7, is EAGVTQFPSHSVIEKGQTVTLRCDPISGHDNLYWYRRVMGKEIKFLLHFVKESKQDESGMPNNRFLAERTGGTYSTLKVQPAELEDSGVYFCASSRPGGQDYEQYFGPGTRLTVT.

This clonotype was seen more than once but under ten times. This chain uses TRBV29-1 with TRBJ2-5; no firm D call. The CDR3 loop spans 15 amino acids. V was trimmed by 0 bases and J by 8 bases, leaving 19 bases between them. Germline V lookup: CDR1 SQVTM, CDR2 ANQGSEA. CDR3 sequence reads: CSVEDLTEIGATQYF. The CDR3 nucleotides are TGCAGCGTTGAAGATCTGACGGAGATAGGAGCAACCCAGTACTTC.

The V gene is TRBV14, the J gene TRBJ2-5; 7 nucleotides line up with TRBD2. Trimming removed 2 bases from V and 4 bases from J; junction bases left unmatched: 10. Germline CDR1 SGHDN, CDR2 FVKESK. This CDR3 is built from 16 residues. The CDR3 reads CASSQPGLGFSETQYF. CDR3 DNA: TGTGCCAGCAGCCAACCTGGACTAGGCTTTTCAGAGACCCAGTACTTC.

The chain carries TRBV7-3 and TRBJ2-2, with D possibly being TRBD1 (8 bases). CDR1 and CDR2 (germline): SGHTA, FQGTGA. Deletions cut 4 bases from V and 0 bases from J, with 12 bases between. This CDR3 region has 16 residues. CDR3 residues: CASSSTGGANTGELFF. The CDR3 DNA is TGTGCCAGCAGCTCCACAGGGGGGGCGAACACCGGGGAGCTGTTTTTT.

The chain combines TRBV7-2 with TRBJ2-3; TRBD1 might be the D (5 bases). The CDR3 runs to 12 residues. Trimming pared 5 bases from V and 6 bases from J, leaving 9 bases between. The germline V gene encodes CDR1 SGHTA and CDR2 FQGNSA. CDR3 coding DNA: TGTGCCAGCAGCCAGACAGCTGATACGCAGTATTTT. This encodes CASSQTADTQYF.

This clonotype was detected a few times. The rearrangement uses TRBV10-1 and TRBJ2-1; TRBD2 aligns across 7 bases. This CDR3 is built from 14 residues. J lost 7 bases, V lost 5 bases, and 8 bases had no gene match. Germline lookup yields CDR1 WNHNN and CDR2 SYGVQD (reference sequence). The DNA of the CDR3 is TGCGCCAGCAGTCGGGACTCCGGGAGGAATGAGCAGTTCTTC. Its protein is CASSRDSGRNEQFF.

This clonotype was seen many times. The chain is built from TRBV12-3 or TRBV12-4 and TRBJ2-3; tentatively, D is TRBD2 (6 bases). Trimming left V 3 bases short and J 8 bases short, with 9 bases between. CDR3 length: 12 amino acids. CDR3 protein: CASSLEGRTQYF. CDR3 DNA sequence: TGTGCCAGCAGTTTGGAGGGTCGTACGCAGTATTTT.

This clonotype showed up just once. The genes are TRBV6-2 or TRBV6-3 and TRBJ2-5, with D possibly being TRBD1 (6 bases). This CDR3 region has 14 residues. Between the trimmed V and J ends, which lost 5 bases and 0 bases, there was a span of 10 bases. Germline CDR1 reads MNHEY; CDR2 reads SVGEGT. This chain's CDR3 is CASSRTGYQETQYF. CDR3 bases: TGTGCCAGCAGTCGCACAGGGTACCAAGAGACCCAGTACTTC.

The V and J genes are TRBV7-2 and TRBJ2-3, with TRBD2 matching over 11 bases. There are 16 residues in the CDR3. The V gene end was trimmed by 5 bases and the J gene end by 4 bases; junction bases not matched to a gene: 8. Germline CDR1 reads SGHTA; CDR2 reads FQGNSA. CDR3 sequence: CASSVTSGSTADTQYF. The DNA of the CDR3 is TGTGCCAGCAGCGTAACTAGCGGGAGTACGGCAGATACGCAGTATTTT. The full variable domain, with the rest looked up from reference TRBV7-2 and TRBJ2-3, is GAGVSQSPSNKVTEKGKDVELRCDPISGHTALYWYRQSLGQGLEFLIYFQGNSAPDKSGLPSDRFSAERTGGSVSTLTIQRTQQEDSAVYLCASSVTSGSTADTQYFGPGTRLTVL.